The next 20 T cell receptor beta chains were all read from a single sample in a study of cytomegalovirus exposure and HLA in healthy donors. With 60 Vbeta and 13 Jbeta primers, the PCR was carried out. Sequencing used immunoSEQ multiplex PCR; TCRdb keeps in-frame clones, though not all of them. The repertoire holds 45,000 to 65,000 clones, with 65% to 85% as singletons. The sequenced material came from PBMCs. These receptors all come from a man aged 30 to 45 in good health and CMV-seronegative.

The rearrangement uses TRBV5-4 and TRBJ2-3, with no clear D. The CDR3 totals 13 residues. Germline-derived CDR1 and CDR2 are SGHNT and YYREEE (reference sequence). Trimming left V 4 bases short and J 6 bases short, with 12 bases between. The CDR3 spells CASSPPNSDTQYF. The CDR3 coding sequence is TGTGCCAGCAGCCCCCCGAACTCGGATACGCAGTATTTT.

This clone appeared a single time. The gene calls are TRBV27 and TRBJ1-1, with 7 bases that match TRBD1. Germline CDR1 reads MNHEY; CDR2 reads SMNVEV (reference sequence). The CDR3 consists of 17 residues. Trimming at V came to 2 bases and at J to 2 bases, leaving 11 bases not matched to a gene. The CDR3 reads CASSLEPPWTGNTEAFF. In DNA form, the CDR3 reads TGTGCCAGCAGTTTAGAGCCCCCTTGGACAGGCAACACTGAAGCTTTCTTT.

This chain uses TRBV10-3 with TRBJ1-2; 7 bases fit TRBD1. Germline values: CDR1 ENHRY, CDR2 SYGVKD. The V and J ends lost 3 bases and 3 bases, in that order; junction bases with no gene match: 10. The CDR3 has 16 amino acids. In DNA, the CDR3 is TGTGCCATCAGTGAAACGGGGGACAGCAATTACTATGGCTACACCTTC. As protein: CAISETGDSNYYGYTF.

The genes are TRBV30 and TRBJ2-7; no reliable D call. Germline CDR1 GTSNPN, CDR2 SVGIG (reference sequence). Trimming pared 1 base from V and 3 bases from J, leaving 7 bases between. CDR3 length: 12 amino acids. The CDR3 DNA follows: TGTGCCTGGAGTGCCAGTCGCTACGAGCAGTACTTC. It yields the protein CAWSASRYEQYF.

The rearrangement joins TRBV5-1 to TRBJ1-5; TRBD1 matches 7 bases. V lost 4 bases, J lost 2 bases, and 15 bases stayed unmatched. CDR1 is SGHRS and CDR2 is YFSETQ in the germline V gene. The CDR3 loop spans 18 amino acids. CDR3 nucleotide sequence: TGCGCCAGCAGCCGTCCCGGGACAGCCCTTCCTGGCAATCAGCCCCAGCATTTT. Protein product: CASSRPGTALPGNQPQHF.

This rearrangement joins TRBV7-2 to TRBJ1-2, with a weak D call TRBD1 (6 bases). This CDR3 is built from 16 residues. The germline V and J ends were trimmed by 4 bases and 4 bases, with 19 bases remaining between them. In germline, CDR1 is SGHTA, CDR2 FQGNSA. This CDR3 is CASSSFYQGSLYGYTF. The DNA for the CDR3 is TGTGCCAGCAGCTCGTTCTACCAGGGGTCCCTCTATGGCTACACCTTC. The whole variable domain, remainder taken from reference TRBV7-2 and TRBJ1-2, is GAGVSQSPSNKVTEKGKDVELRCDPISGHTALYWYRQSLGQGLEFLIYFQGNSAPDKSGLPSDRFSAERTGGSVSTLTIQRTQQEDSAVYLCASSSFYQGSLYGYTFGSGTRLTVV.

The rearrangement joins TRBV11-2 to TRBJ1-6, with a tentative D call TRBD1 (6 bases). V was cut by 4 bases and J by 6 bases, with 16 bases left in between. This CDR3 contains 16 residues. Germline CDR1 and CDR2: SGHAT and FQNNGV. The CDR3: CASSSLQGSLNSPLHF. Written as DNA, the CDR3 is TGTGCCAGCAGCTCCCTACAGGGCAGCCTTAATTCACCCCTCCACTTT.

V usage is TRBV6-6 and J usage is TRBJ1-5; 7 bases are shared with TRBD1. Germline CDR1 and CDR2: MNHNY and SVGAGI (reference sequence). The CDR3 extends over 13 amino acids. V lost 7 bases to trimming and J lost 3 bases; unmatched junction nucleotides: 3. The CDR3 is CASTGTANQPQHF. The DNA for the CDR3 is TGTGCCAGCACCGGGACAGCCAATCAGCCCCAGCATTTT.

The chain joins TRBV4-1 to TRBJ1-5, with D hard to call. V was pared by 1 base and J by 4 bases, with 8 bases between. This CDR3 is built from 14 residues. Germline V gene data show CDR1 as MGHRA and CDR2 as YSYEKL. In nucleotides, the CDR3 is TGCGCCAGCAGCCAAGTGGGAGGGAATCAGCCCCAGCATTTT. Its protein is CASSQVGGNQPQHF.

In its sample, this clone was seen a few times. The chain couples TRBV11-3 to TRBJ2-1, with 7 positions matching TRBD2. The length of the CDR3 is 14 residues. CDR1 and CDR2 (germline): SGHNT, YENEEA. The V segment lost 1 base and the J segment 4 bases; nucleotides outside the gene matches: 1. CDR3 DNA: TGTGCCAGCAGCTTAGGAGCGGGGTACAATGAGCAGTTCTTC. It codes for CASSLGAGYNEQFF.

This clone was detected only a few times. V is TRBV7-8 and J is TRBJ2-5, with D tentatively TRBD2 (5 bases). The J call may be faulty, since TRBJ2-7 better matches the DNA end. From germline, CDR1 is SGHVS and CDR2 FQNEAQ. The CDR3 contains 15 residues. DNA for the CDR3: TGTGCCAGCAGCCTAGTCGGGGATTCTTCCTACGAGCAGTACTTC. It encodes CASSLVGDSSYEQYF.

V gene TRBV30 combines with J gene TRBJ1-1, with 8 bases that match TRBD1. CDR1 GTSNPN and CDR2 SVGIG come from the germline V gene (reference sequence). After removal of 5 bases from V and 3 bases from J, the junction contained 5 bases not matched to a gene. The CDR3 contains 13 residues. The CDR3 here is CAWSTGDYTEAFF. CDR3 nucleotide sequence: TGTGCCTGGTCGACAGGGGACTACACTGAAGCTTTCTTT.

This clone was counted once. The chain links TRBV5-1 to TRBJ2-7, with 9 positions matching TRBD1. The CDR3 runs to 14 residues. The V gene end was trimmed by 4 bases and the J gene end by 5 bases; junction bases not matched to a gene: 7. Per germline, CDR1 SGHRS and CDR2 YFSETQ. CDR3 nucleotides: TGCGCCAGCAGCGCCGGGACAGGGCTCCACGAGCAGTACTTC. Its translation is CASSAGTGLHEQYF.

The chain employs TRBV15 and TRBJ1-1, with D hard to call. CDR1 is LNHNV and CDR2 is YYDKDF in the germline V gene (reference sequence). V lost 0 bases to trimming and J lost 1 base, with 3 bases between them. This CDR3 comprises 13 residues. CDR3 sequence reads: CATSRDRNTEAFF. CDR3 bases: TGTGCCACCAGCAGAGACCGGAACACTGAAGCTTTCTTT. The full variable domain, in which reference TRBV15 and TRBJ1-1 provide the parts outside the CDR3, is DAMVIQNPRYQVTQFGKPVTLSCSQTLNHNVMYWYQQKSSQAPKLLFHYYDKDFNNEADTPDNFQSRRPNTSFCFLDIRSPGLGDTAMYLCATSRDRNTEAFFGQGTRLTVV.

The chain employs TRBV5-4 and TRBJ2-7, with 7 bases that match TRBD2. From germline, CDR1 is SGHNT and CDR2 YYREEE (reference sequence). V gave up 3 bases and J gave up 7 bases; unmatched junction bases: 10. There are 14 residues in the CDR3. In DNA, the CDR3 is TGTGCCAGCAGCTGGGGGGGGAAACCGGGTGAGCAGTACTTC. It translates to CASSWGGKPGEQYF.

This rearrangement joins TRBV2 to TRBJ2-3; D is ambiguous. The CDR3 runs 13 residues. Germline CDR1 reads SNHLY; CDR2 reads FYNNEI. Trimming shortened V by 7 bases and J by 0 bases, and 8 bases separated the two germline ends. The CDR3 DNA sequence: TGTGCCAGCAATGGGCCTAGCACAGATACGCAGTATTTT. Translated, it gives CASNGPSTDTQYF.

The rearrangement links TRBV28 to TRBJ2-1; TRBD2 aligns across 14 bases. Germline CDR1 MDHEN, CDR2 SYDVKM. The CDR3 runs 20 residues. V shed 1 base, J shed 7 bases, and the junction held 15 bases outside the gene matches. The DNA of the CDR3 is TGTGCCAGCAGTTTATATGGTGTCGAGACTAGCGGGGGGGCGAGGAATGAGCAGTTCTTC. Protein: CASSLYGVETSGGARNEQFF.

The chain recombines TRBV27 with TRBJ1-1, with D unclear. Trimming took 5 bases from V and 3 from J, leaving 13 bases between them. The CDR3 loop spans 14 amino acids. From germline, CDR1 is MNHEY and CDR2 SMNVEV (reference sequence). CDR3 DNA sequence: TGTGCCAGCAGTCCCGTGAGCCCACACACTGAAGCTTTCTTT. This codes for CASSPVSPHTEAFF.

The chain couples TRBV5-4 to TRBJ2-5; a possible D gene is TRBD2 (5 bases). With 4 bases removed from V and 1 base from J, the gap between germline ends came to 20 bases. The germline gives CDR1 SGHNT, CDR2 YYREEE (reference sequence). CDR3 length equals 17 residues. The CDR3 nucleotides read TGTGCCAGCAGCCCAGTCCCCTTACTAGTGAGCCAAGAGACCCAGTACTTC. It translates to CASSPVPLLVSQETQYF.

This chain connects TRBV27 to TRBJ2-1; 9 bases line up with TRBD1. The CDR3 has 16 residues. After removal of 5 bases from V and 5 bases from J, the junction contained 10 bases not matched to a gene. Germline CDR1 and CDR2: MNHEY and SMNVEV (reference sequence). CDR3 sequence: CASSPSQGALNNEQFF. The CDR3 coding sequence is TGTGCCAGCAGTCCATCACAGGGGGCGTTAAACAATGAGCAGTTCTTC.